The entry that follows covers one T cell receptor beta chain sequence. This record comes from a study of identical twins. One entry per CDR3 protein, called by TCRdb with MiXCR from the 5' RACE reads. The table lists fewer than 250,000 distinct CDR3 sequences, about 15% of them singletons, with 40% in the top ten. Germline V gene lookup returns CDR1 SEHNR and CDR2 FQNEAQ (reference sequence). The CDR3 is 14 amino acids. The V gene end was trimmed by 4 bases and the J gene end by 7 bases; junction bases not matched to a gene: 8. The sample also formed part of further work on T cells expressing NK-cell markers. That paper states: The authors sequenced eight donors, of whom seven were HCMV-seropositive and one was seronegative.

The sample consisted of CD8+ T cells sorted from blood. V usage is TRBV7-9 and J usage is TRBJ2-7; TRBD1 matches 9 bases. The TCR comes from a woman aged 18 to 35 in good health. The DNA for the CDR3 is TGTGCCAGCAGCTATGACAGGGGGTTGAGGGAGCAGTACTTC. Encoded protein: CASSYDRGLREQYF.